This TCR beta chain was profiled in a study of blood T cell repertoires in COVID-19. The repertoire was sequenced with immunoSEQ multiplex PCR; TCRdb's copy has only in-frame clones and lacks some. The top ten clones hold 15% to 19% of a sample with approximately 290,000 clones, approximately 83% of them seen once. Deletions cut 0 bases from V and 0 bases from J, with 18 bases between. This CDR3 contains 20 residues. Germline V gene sequence: CDR1 LGHNA, CDR2 YSLEER. The sample comprised peripheral blood. The rearrangement uses TRBV4-3 and TRBJ2-6; D is possibly TRBD2 (5 bases). This clonotype was obtained from a person between 65 and 80 years old with COVID-19, enrolled during active disease. The CDR3: CASSQEDEGSSVSGANVLTF. CDR3 nucleotides: TGCGCCAGCAGCCAAGAAGATGAGGGCAGTAGCGTCTCTGGGGCCAACGTCCTGACTTTC.